This T cell receptor (beta chain) emerged from a study of T cell repertoires in cytomegalovirus infection. Study-level background: CMV infection plus the matching HLA type was flagged by public TCR beta signatures. General study findings and limits: Identification of carriers of CMV plus the relevant HLA was performed using cumulative public TCR beta family frequency.

About this clonotype itself: What it binds is unknown.

TCRdb analysed the reads with MiXCR anew, one entry per CDR3 protein. Found here are about 500,000 distinct CDR3 sequences, around a third of them singletons; the top ten hold around a sixth. This TCR was sampled from a human donor in good health (CMV status not recorded). Some clones in this sample may be carry-over from other donors' samples. The sample here was cultured PBMCs, taken from culture after CMV antigen stimulation.

CDR3 sequence: CSASPGRVQYF. For the CDR3, the DNA is TGCAGTGCTAGTCCCGGGAGGGTGCAGTATTTT. The rearrangement joins TRBV20-1 to TRBJ2-3; 8 bases match TRBD2. CDR1 and CDR2 from the germline V gene are DFQATT and SNEGSKA (reference sequence). This CDR3 is 11 amino acids long. J gave up 11 bases and V 3 bases, and 4 bases lay outside the gene matches.